These T cell receptor beta chains were read from a single sample in a study of blood T cell repertoires in COVID-19. Profiling relied on immunoSEQ multiplex PCR, and the TCRdb table lists in-frame clones only, not all of them. The sample contains about 270,000 clones, roughly 86% of which appear only once. Sequenced sample: peripheral blood. These receptors all stem from a woman between 50 and 59 years old with acute or convalescent COVID-19. The CDR3 runs from the conserved cysteine through the conserved F or W. D genes are given only for firm matches. Not all rows give a size; the values are once, few, many and, for expanded clones, a class.

D gene,clone size,J gene,V gene,CDR3 protein,CDR3 DNA
-,few,TRBJ2-7,TRBV27,CASSTRRGTGTTSYEQYF,TGTGCCAGCAGTACCAGGAGGGGGACCGGGACTACCTCCTACGAGCAGTACTTC
TRBD2,-,TRBJ2-1,TRBV24-1,CATSDLRGGRALGSYNEQFF,TGTGCCACCAGTGATTTGCGGGGCGGGAGGGCCCTTGGCTCCTACAATGAGCAGTTCTTC
-,-,TRBJ2-7,TRBV7-2,CASSLGQGLSPYEQYF,TGTGCCAGCAGCTTAGGTCAGGGGCTTAGCCCCTACGAGCAGTACTTC
-,few,TRBJ2-7,TRBV5-1,CASSFQQDEQYF,TGCGCCAGCAGCTTTCAGCAGGACGAGCAGTACTTC
TRBD1,-,TRBJ1-2,TRBV3-1/TRBV3-2,CASSQGTGENGYTF,TGTGCCAGCAGCCAAGGGACAGGGGAAAATGGCTACACCTTC
-,-,TRBJ2-7,TRBV28,CASSMPGIYYEQYF,TGTGCCAGCAGTATGCCAGGGATATACTACGAGCAGTACTTC
TRBD1,once,TRBJ1-1,TRBV27,CASRDRDGVTEAFF,TGTGCCAGCCGGGACAGGGATGGTGTCACTGAAGCTTTCTTT
TRBD1,once,TRBJ2-5,TRBV24-1,CATGPGQSFSLETQYF,TGTGCCACCGGGCCGGGACAGTCATTTTCTCTAGAGACCCAGTACTTC
-,-,TRBJ2-1,TRBV21-1,CASSNEREFFNEQFF,TGTGCCAGCAGCAACGAGCGGGAGTTCTTCAATGAGCAGTTCTTC
-,-,TRBJ2-1,TRBV7-3,CASSPTGDLGYNEQFF,TGTGCCAGCAGCCCTACAGGTGACTTGGGTTACAATGAGCAGTTCTTC
TRBD1,-,TRBJ1-5,TRBV10-3,CAISESPGGSNQPQHF,TGTGCCATCAGTGAGTCACCAGGGGGTAGCAATCAGCCCCAGCATTTT
-,-,TRBJ1-4,TRBV29-1,CSALTGQREKLFF,TGCAGCGCCCTGACAGGCCAAAGGGAAAAACTGTTTTTT
TRBD2,once,TRBJ2-5,TRBV27,CASNKIEGLAGSEETQYF,TGTGCCAGCAACAAAATAGAGGGACTAGCGGGGAGTGAGGAGACCCAGTACTTC
-,-,TRBJ2-5,TRBV18,CASSPQLGGETQYF,TGTGCCAGCTCACCCCAACTCGGCGGGGAGACCCAGTACTTC